These 21 T cell receptor beta chains came from one sample sequenced in a study of CD8 T cell repertoires and HIV-1 epitope variants. This table comes from immunoSEQ multiplex PCR, and its TCRdb copy is limited to in-frame clones, with some not included. This sample has under 100,000 clones, with roughly four fifths found just once. The sequenced sample was uncultured baseline CD8+ T cells from peripheral blood mononuclear cells (PBMCs). The origin of the receptors is a male donor with HIV.

Written as DNA, the CDR3 is TGTGCCAGCAGTCTCTTTGACAAAAGCACAGATACGCAGTATTTT. Translated, it gives CASSLFDKSTDTQYF. The chain combines TRBV28 with TRBJ2-3; D is ambiguous. The germline V gene encodes CDR1 MDHEN and CDR2 SYDVKM. The CDR3 contains 15 residues. Trimming stripped 5 bases from V and 0 bases from J, with 12 bases between.

V and J are TRBV5-1 and TRBJ2-7, with 7 bases fitting TRBD1. CDR1 SGHRS and CDR2 YFSETQ come from the germline V gene. There are 13 residues in the CDR3. After removal of 7 bases from V and 2 bases from J, the junction contained 6 bases not matched to a gene. CDR3 region: CASRRQGAYEQYF. Here the CDR3 DNA reads TGCGCCAGCCGACGACAGGGTGCCTACGAGCAGTACTTC. Full variable domain (outside the CDR3, taken from reference TRBV5-1 and TRBJ2-7): KAGVTQTPRYLIKTRGQQVTLSCSPISGHRSVSWYQQTPGQGLQFLFEYFSETQRNKGNFPGRFSGRQFSNSRSEMNVSTLELGDSALYLCASRRQGAYEQYFGPGTRLTVT.

CDR3 sequence (DNA): TGCAGCGTTGAGACCGGCCTGGGATCCACCTACGAGCAGTACTTC. Translated: CSVETGLGSTYEQYF. The V call is TRBV29-1, the J call TRBJ2-7; D unresolved. Germline V gene sequence: CDR1 SQVTM, CDR2 ANQGSEA. The CDR3 length is 15 residues. The V and J ends lost 3 bases and 2 bases respectively, with 17 bases between them.

This clone was found once. The chain recombines TRBV4-1 with TRBJ1-6, with D unclear. V lost 0 bases to trimming and J lost 10 bases, with 13 bases between them. CDR1 and CDR2 from the germline V gene are MGHRA and YSYEKL. The length of the CDR3 is 15 residues. CDR3 sequence reads: CASSQDFSPLSPLHF. In DNA form, the CDR3 reads TGCGCCAGCAGCCAAGATTTCAGTCCTCTATCACCCCTCCACTTT.

The chain combines TRBV11-2 with TRBJ1-3; the match to TRBD1 covers 8 bases. The CDR3 loop spans 15 amino acids. Germline CDR1 reads SGHAT; CDR2 reads FQNNGV. Trimming cost V 5 bases and J 4 bases; bases outside gene matches: 7. The DNA of the CDR3 is TGTGCCAGCAGCCAATTGCGGACAGGGGGAAACACCATATATTTT. It yields the protein CASSQLRTGGNTIYF.

The chain uses TRBV7-2 and TRBJ2-7; 7 nucleotides agree with TRBD1. The CDR3 is 14 amino acids. Germline V gene lookup returns CDR1 SGHTA and CDR2 FQGNSA. The trim removed 5 bases at V and 13 bases at J, leaving 17 bases unmatched. The CDR3 protein is CASSTGTDGRGVYF. CDR3 coding DNA: TGTGCCAGCAGCACAGGGACAGACGGTAGAGGGGTCTACTTC.

The J gene is TRBJ1-4, the V gene TRBV10-2, with D possibly TRBD1 on 6 matching bases. This CDR3 contains 14 residues. V lost 4 bases and J lost 8, with 14 bases in between. The germline V gene encodes CDR1 WSHSY and CDR2 SAAADI. The CDR3 sequence: CASSGGPGEEKLFF. CDR3 DNA sequence: TGCGCCAGCAGTGGAGGACCAGGGGAGGAAAAACTGTTTTTT.

The chain has TRBV2 and TRBJ1-6; D gene ambiguous. This CDR3 is built from 14 residues. The V end was cut by 2 bases, the J end by 8 bases, with 10 bases between. In germline, CDR1 is SNHLY, CDR2 FYNNEI. DNA for the CDR3: TGTGCCAGCAGTGAACTTGAAAGGGATTCACCCCTCCACTTT. Protein product: CASSELERDSPLHF.

The rearrangement links TRBV5-4 to TRBJ2-7, with 10 positions matching TRBD1. Germline V gene sequence: CDR1 SGHNT, CDR2 YYREEE (reference sequence). With V trimmed by 4 bases and J by 5 bases, 3 bases remained unmatched. This CDR3 spans 13 amino acids. The DNA for the CDR3 is TGTGCCAGCAGCCCGACAGGGGGCAACGAGCAGTACTTC. Its protein is CASSPTGGNEQYF.

This clone was counted only a few times. The rearrangement uses TRBV9 and TRBJ2-7, with unresolved D. From germline, CDR1 is SGDLS and CDR2 YYNGEE. CDR3 length: 14 residues. Trimming shortened V by 0 bases and J by 0 bases, and 7 bases separated the two germline ends. The CDR3 loop is CASSVVADSYEQYF. Written as DNA, the CDR3 is TGTGCCAGCAGCGTAGTGGCGGACTCCTACGAGCAGTACTTC.

This clone was seen only a few times. The chain uses TRBV5-1 and TRBJ1-5, with D tentatively TRBD1 (6 bases). Germline CDR1 is SGHRS and CDR2 is YFSETQ. The CDR3 spans 15 residues. V gave up 0 bases and J gave up 4 bases, with 11 bases separating them. CDR3 region: CASSLAEGGNQPQHF. The CDR3 DNA is TGCGCCAGCAGCTTGGCCGAGGGGGGAAATCAGCCCCAGCATTTT.

The V gene is TRBV30, the J gene TRBJ2-3, with D tentatively TRBD1 (5 bases). Germline V gene sequence: CDR1 GTSNPN, CDR2 SVGIG (reference sequence). Trimming shortened V by 4 bases and J by 1 base, and 9 bases separated the two germline ends. The CDR3 extends over 13 amino acids. CDR3 bases: TGTGCCTGGATGGGCAGGGGCACAGATACGCAGTATTTT. Amino acids: CAWMGRGTDTQYF.

The V gene is TRBV9, the J gene TRBJ1-2, with 7 bases matching TRBD1. Germline CDR1 is SGDLS and CDR2 is YYNGEE. Unmatched junction bases numbered 8, after V lost 5 bases and J lost 7 bases. The CDR3 covers 13 residues. As DNA, the CDR3 is TGTGCCAGCAGTGGGGACAGCTGGGGTGGCTACACCTTC. It codes for CASSGDSWGGYTF.

This clone was seen a single time. The chain carries TRBV7-7 and TRBJ2-1, with D perhaps being TRBD1 or TRBD2 (5 bases each). The CDR3 is made up of 10 amino acids. Germline CDR1 reads SSHAT; CDR2 reads FNYEAQ (reference sequence). V lost 11 bases and J 9 bases, leaving 11 bases between the germline ends. The DNA for the CDR3 is TGTGCCGCTTCGGGGACTGAGCAGTTCTTC. Protein sequence: CAASGTEQFF.

A remark on this clone: A junction end diverges from the germline sequence, so it may reflect a read error. The chain couples TRBV12-5 to TRBJ2-7; tentatively, D is TRBD1 (6 bases). The germline V gene encodes CDR1 LGHNT and CDR2 FRNRAP. The CDR3 extends over 12 amino acids. CDR3 in amino acids: CASGFDRQGNGF. DNA of the CDR3: TGTGCTAGTGGTTTCGATCGCCAGGGGAACGGGTTC.

J is TRBJ2-1 and V is TRBV19; the D is unclear. The germline V and J ends were trimmed by 5 bases and 0 bases, with 5 bases remaining between them. Germline values: CDR1 LNHDA, CDR2 SQIVND (reference sequence). This CDR3 is 13 amino acids long. Here the CDR3 reads CASSAISYNEQFF. The CDR3 nucleotides read TGTGCCAGTAGTGCGATCTCCTACAATGAGCAGTTCTTC.

This clone has only a few counts. The chain uses TRBV5-1 and TRBJ2-1; the match to TRBD2 covers 11 bases. The CDR3 is 17 amino acids. Trimming cost V 3 bases and J 4 bases; bases outside gene matches: 9. The germline gives CDR1 SGHRS, CDR2 YFSETQ. CDR3 sequence reads: CASSWPVLAGAYNEQFF. In DNA, the CDR3 is TGCGCCAGCAGCTGGCCCGTACTAGCGGGGGCGTACAATGAGCAGTTCTTC.

Comment on this clone: Other DNA sequences in this specimen translate into the identical CDR3. The rearrangement joins TRBV29-1 to TRBJ2-7, with TRBD2 as a possible D gene (6 bases). The germline gives CDR1 SQVTM, CDR2 ANQGSEA. The CDR3 spans 12 residues. The V gene lost 6 bases and the J gene lost 7 bases, with 16 bases spanning the gap. CDR3 sequence reads: CSVTSDGGEQYF. CDR3 nucleotides: TGCAGCGTAACCTCGGACGGAGGGGAGCAGTACTTC.

This chain links TRBV15 with TRBJ2-3; 8 bases match TRBD1. This CDR3 comprises 15 residues. Looked up from germline, CDR1 is LNHNV and CDR2 is YYDKDF (reference sequence). V lost 5 bases, J lost 0 bases, and 4 bases stayed unmatched. In DNA form, the CDR3 reads TGTGCCACCAGCGGACAGGGTGGTAGCACAGATACGCAGTATTTT. Translation: CATSGQGGSTDTQYF. Full variable domain (missing parts from reference TRBV15 and TRBJ2-3): DAMVIQNPRYQVTQFGKPVTLSCSQTLNHNVMYWYQQKSSQAPKLLFHYYDKDFNNEADTPDNFQSRRPNTSFCFLDIRSPGLGDTAMYLCATSGQGGSTDTQYFGPGTRLTVL.

The chain employs TRBV28 and TRBJ2-1, with D maybe TRBD1 (6 bases). This CDR3 region has 18 residues. V lost 5 bases, J lost 0 bases, and 20 bases lay in between. The germline gives CDR1 MDHEN, CDR2 SYDVKM. The CDR3 DNA is TGTGCCAGCAGTACGCCCATATACAGGGAAGGCTCCTACAATGAGCAGTTCTTC. This translates into CASSTPIYREGSYNEQFF. Full variable domain (rest looked up from reference TRBV28 and TRBJ2-1): DVKVTQSSRYLVKRTGEKVFLECVQDMDHENMFWYRQDPGLGLRLIYFSYDVKMKEKGDIPEGYSVSREKKERFSLILESASTNQTSMYLCASSTPIYREGSYNEQFFGPGTRLTVL.

The table lists this clone with a few counts. The chain combines TRBV30 with TRBJ1-2, with 7 positions matching TRBD1. The CDR3 spans 13 residues. Germline-derived CDR1 and CDR2 are GTSNPN and SVGIG (reference sequence). J gave up 4 bases and V 5 bases, and 7 bases lay outside the gene matches. CDR3 DNA sequence: TGTGCCTGGTCCCAGGGGGAGGGCTATGGCTACACCTTC. Translated: CAWSQGEGYGYTF.